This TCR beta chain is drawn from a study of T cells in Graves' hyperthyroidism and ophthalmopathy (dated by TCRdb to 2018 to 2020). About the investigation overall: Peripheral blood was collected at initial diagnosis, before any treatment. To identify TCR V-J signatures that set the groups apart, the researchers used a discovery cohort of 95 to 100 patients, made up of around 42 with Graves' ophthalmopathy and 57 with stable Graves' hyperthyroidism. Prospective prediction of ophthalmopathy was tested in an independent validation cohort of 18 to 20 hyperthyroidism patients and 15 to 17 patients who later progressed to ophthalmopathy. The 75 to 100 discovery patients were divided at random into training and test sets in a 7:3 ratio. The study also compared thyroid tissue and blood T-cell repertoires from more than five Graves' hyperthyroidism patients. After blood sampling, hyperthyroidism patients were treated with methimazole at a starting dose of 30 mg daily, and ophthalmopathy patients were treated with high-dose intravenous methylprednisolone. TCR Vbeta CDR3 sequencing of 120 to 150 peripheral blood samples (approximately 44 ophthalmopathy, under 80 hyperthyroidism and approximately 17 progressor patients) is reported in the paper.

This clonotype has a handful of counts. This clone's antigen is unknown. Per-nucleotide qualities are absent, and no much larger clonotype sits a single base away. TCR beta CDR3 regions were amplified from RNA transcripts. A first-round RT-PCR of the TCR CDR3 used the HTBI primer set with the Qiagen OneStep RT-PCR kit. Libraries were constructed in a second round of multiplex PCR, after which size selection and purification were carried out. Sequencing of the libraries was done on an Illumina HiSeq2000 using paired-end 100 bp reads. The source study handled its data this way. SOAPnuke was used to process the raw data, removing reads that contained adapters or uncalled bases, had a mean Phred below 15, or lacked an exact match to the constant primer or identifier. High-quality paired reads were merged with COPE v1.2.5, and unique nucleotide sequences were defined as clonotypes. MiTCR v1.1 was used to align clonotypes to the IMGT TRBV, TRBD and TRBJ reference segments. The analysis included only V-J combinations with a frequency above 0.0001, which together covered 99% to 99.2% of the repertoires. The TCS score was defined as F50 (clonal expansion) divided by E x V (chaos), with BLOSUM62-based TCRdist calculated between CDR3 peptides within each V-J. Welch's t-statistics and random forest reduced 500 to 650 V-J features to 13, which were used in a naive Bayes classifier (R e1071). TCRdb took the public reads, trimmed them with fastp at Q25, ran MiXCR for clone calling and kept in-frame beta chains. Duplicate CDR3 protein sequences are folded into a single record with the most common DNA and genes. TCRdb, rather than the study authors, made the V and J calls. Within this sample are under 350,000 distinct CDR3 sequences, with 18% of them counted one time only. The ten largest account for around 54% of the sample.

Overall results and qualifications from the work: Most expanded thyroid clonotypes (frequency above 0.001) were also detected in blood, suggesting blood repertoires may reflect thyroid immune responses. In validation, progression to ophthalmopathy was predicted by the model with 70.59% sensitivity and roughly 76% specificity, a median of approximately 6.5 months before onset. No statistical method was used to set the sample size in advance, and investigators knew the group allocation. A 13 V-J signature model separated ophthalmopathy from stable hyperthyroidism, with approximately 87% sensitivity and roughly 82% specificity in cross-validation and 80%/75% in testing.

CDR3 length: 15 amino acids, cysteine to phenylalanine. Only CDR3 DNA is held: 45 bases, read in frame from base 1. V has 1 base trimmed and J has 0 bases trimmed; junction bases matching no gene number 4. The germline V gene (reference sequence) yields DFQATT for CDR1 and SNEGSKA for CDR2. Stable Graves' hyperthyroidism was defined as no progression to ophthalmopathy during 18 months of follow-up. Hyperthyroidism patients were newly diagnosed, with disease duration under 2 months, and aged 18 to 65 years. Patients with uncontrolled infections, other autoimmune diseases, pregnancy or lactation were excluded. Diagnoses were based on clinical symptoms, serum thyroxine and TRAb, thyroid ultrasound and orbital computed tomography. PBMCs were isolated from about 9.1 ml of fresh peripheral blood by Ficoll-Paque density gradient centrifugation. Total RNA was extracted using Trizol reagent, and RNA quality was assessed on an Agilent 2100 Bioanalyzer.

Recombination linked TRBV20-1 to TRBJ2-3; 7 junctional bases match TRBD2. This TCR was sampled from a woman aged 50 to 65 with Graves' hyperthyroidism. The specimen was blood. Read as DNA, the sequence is TGCAGTGCTAGAGTTGGTAGCGGGAGCACAGATACGCAGTATTTT. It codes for CSARVGSGSTDTQYF.